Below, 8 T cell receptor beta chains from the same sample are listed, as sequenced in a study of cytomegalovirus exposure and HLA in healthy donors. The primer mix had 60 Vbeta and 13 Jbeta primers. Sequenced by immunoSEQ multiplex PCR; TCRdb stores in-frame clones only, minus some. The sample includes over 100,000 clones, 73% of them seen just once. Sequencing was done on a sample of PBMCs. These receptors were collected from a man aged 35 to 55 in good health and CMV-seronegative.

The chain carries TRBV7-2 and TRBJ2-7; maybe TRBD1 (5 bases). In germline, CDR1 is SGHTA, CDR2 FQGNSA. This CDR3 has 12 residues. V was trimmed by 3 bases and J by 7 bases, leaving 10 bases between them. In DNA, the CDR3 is TGTGCCAGCAGCTTTGCAGGGTGGGAGCAGTACTTC. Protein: CASSFAGWEQYF.

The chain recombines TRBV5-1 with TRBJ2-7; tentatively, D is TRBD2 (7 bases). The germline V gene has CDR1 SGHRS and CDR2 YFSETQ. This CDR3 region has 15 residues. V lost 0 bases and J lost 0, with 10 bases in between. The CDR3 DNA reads TGCGCCAGCAGCTTGGTCGGGGGGCCCTCCTACGAGCAGTACTTC. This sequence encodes CASSLVGGPSYEQYF.

DNA of the CDR3: TGTGCCAGTAGCGATCCCTCGACAGGGAGGATCTATGGCTACACCTTC. It is translated as CASSDPSTGRIYGYTF. The chain has TRBV19 and TRBJ1-2; 7 nucleotides agree with TRBD1. J was trimmed by 4 bases and V by 6 bases; bases with no gene match: 14. The germline V gene has CDR1 LNHDA and CDR2 SQIVND (reference sequence). The CDR3 consists of 16 residues.

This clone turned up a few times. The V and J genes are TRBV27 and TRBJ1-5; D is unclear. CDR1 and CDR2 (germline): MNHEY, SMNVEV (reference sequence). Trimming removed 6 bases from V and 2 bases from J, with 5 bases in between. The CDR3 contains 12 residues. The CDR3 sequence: CASRQGNQPQHF. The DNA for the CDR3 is TGTGCCAGCAGGCAGGGCAATCAGCCCCAGCATTTT.

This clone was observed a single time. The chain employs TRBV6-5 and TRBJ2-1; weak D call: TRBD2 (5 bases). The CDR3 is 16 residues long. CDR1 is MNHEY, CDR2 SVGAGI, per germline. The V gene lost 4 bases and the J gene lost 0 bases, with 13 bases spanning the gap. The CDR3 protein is CASSSDSRSSYNEQFF. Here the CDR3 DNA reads TGTGCCAGCAGTTCGGACTCGAGGAGCTCCTACAATGAGCAGTTCTTC.

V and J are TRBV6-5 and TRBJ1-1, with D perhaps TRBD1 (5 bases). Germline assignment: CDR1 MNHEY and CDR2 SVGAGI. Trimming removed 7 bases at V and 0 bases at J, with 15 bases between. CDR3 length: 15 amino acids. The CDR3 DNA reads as TGTGCCAGCACCTCCGGGGGGAGGATGAACACTGAAGCTTTCTTT. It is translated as CASTSGGRMNTEAFF.

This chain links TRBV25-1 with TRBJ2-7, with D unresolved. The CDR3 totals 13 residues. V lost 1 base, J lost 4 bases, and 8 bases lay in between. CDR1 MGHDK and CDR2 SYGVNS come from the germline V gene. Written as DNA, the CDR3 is TGTGCCAGCAGTGAATCTCCGACTTACGAGCAGTACTTC. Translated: CASSESPTYEQYF.

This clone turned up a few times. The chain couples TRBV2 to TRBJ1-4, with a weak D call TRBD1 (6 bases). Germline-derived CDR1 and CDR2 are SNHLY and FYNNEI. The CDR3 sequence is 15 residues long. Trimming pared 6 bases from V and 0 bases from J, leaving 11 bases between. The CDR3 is CASSPTGATNEKLFF. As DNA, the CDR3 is TGTGCCAGCAGCCCGACAGGCGCAACTAATGAAAAACTGTTTTTT.